Described below is a single TCR beta chain sequence and its context. Its antigen is unknown. Patients aged 18 to 65 had newly diagnosed hyperthyroidism of under 2 months' duration. Researchers took RNA transcripts and amplified the TCR beta CDR3 regions from them. The HTBI primer set served for first-round RT-PCR of the TCR CDR3. MiXCR was run by TCRdb on the multiplex PCR reads, yielding one entry per CDR3 protein. The sample has about 560,000 distinct CDR3 sequences, under 60% seen once. These data originate in a study of T cells in Graves' hyperthyroidism and ophthalmopathy. Study-wide points: Blood samples included most of the expanded thyroid clonotypes exceeding 0.001.

The clonotype comes from a woman under 30 with Graves' hyperthyroidism. Sample: peripheral blood or thyroid tissue (not recorded which).

CDR3 bases: TGTGCCAGCAGGAGACTAGCGGGCTTAACCGGGGAGCTGTTTTTT. Its translation is CASRRLAGLTGELFF. The chain joins TRBV7-9 to TRBJ2-2; 10 positions match TRBD2. The CDR3 contains 15 residues. Germline V lookup: CDR1 SEHNR, CDR2 FQNEAQ (reference sequence). The trim removed 6 bases at V and 5 bases at J, leaving 6 bases unmatched.